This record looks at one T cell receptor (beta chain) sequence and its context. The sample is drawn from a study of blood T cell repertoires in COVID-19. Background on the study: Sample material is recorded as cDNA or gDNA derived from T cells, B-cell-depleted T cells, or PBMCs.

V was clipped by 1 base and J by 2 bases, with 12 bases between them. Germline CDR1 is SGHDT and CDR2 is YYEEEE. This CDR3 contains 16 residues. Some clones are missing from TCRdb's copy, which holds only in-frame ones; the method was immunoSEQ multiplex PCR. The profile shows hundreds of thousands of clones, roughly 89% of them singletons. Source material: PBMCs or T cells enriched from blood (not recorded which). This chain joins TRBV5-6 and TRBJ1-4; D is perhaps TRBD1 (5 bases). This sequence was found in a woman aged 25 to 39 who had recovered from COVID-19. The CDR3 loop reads CASSLLAGFTNEKLFF. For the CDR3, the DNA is TGTGCCAGCAGCTTGCTCGCAGGGTTCACTAATGAAAAACTGTTTTTT. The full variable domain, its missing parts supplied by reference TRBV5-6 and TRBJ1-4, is DAGVTQSPTHLIKTRGQQVTLRCSPKSGHDTVSWYQQALGQGPQFIFQYYEEEERQRGNFPDRFSGHQFPNYSSELNVNALLLGDSALYLCASSLLAGFTNEKLFFGSGTQLSVL.